A selection of T cell receptor beta chains follows, all from one sample in a study of human T cells and chemical hapten exposure. TCRdb re-called the RACE reads with MiXCR, one entry per CDR3 protein. Found here are about 34,000 distinct CDR3 sequences, less than 6% of them singletons; the top ten hold 9.5% to 15%. Specimen: whole blood. The receptors originated from a human donor in good health. Some clones in this sample may be carry-over from other donors' samples. Both conserved end residues are trimmed from each CDR3.

V: TRBV13
J: TRBJ2-3
CDR3: ASSLGGYTDTQY

V: TRBV16
J: TRBJ1-3
CDR3: ASSPLIGQGRTGNTIY

V: TRBV10-3
J: TRBJ2-1
CDR3: AIRDNLSYNEQF

V: TRBV6-2/TRBV6-3
J: TRBJ2-7
CDR3: ASSYTGTSNNEQY

V: TRBV4-3
J: TRBJ1-3
CDR3: ASSIGVTSGNTIY

V: TRBV6-5
J: TRBJ1-1
CDR3: ASRLSRQGRMNTEAF

V: TRBV29-1
J: TRBJ1-5
CDR3: SVSDGRREPQH

V: TRBV11-2
J: TRBJ2-1
CDR3: ASSLWTSMF

V: TRBV29-1
J: TRBJ2-3
CDR3: SVRILARRDTQY

V: TRBV5-1
J: TRBJ1-4
CDR3: ASSVRDSVNEKLF

V: TRBV30
J: TRBJ2-7
CDR3: AWSGWRASSYEQY

V: TRBV20-1
J: TRBJ2-3
CDR3: SARGGSNTDTQY

V: TRBV6-4
J: TRBJ2-1
CDR3: ASSESTSGYNEQF

V: TRBV6-1
J: TRBJ1-2
CDR3: ASNRHPPNYGYT

V: TRBV27
J: TRBJ2-3
CDR3: ASSIRTSGVDTQY

V: TRBV5-1
J: TRBJ2-5
CDR3: ASSLGQLAGGQETQY

V: TRBV10-3
J: TRBJ2-6
CDR3: AISGGGSGANVLT

V: TRBV5-1
J: TRBJ1-5
CDR3: ASRVDSSNQPQH

V: TRBV5-1
J: TRBJ2-1
CDR3: ASSLSPVSSYNEQF

V: TRBV13
J: TRBJ1-3
CDR3: ASSREAGRGNTIY

V: TRBV20-1
J: TRBJ2-1
CDR3: SARRGGPYNEQF

V: TRBV30
J: TRBJ2-6
CDR3: AWTQGTSGANVLT

V: TRBV2
J: TRBJ2-3
CDR3: ASSRQGQGTDTQY

V: TRBV3-1
J: TRBJ1-2
CDR3: ASSLTDYGYT

V: TRBV10-3
J: TRBJ1-6
CDR3: AIKATGLSPLH

V: TRBV20-1
J: TRBJ1-1
CDR3: SVSRVSTEAF